This T cell receptor (beta chain) was identified during a study of control samples from healthy donors and cancer patients. V gave up 5 bases and J gave up 4 bases; unmatched junction bases: 7. This CDR3 is 15 amino acids long. Germline assignment: CDR1 LNHDA and CDR2 SQIVND (reference sequence). This table comes from immunoSEQ multiplex PCR, and its TCRdb copy is limited to in-frame clones, with some not included. The sample shows some 140,000 clones, 90% to 95% of them seen only once. The chain combines TRBV19 with TRBJ2-3; 9 bases match TRBD1. This TCR derives from a man aged 35-49 years in good health. Specimen: blood. In DNA form, the CDR3 reads TGTGCCAGTAGTCCCGGACAGGGGCATCCAGATACGCAGTATTTT. This encodes CASSPGQGHPDTQYF.